The 23 T cell receptor beta chains listed next were all sequenced from one sample in a study of Tregs in tolerant kidney transplant recipients. The assay was immunoSEQ multiplex PCR, and TCRdb's table has in-frame clones only and misses some. The data contain roughly 80,000 clones, 85% to 95% of them seen just once; the ten biggest clones take up 0.34%. The sequencing used Tregs from blood, collected before the transplant. The receptors shown here come from a human donor who received a combined kidney and bone marrow transplant.

This clone occurred once. The chain combines TRBV2 with TRBJ2-5, with unresolved D. There are 13 residues in the CDR3. The V end lost 5 bases, the J end lost 4 bases, and 11 bases lay between the germline ends. CDR1 SNHLY and CDR2 FYNNEI come from the germline V gene. CDR3 residues: CASSLHLPETQYF. The CDR3 bases are TGTGCCAGCAGTCTACATCTTCCAGAGACCCAGTACTTC.

This rearrangement joins TRBV7-2 to TRBJ1-2, with 8 bases aligning to TRBD1. The ends lost 5 bases at V and 6 bases at J; junction bases unmatched: 8. There are 14 residues in the CDR3. Germline loops: CDR1 SGHTA, CDR2 FQGNSA. The CDR3 protein is CASSLGQGLDGYTF. The CDR3 DNA sequence: TGTGCCAGCAGCCTCGGACAGGGTTTGGATGGCTACACCTTC.

The gene calls are TRBV6-6 and TRBJ1-2, with TRBD1 as a possible D gene (6 bases). Germline CDR1 MNHNY, CDR2 SVGAGI (reference sequence). The CDR3 is 15 amino acids. Trimming took off 7 bases at V and 0 bases at J, with 15 bases between the two ends. CDR3 sequence reads: CASTWGAGANYGYTF. The CDR3 DNA follows: TGTGCCAGCACCTGGGGGGCCGGAGCTAACTATGGCTACACCTTC.

This clone came up once. The chain carries TRBV5-1 and TRBJ2-7; 8 nucleotides match TRBD2. After removal of 4 bases from V and 0 bases from J, the junction contained 6 bases not matched to a gene. The CDR3 has 15 amino acids. Germline values: CDR1 SGHRS, CDR2 YFSETQ. The CDR3 reads CASSTDGTSSYEQYF. The CDR3 DNA sequence: TGCGCCAGCAGCACGGACGGGACTAGCTCCTACGAGCAGTACTTC.

V gene TRBV5-4 combines with J gene TRBJ2-6, with TRBD2 matching over 9 bases. Germline V gives CDR1 SGHNT, CDR2 YYREEE (reference sequence). Germline trimming cut 2 bases from V and 2 bases from J; bases unmatched to any gene: 5. The CDR3 consists of 17 residues. The CDR3 sequence: CASSFAGGITGANVLTF. CDR3 coding DNA: TGTGCCAGCAGCTTTGCGGGAGGGATCACTGGGGCCAACGTCCTGACTTTC.

V gene TRBV11-3 combines with J gene TRBJ2-2, with no clear D. This CDR3 has 14 residues. Trimming left V 1 base short and J 6 bases short, with 9 bases between. Per the germline V gene, CDR1 is SGHNT and CDR2 is YENEEA. In nucleotides, the CDR3 is TGTGCCAGCAGCTTAGGGCTAGACGCCGGGGAGCTGTTTTTT. This translates into CASSLGLDAGELFF. The whole variable domain, filled in from reference TRBV11-3 and TRBJ2-2, reads EAGVVQSPRYKIIEKKQPVAFWCNPISGHNTLYWYLQNLGQGPELLIRYENEEAVDDSQLPKDRFSAERLKGVDSTLKIQPAELGDSAVYLCASSLGLDAGELFFGEGSRLTVL.

CDR3 nucleotides: TGCGCCAGCAGACGAGGGGCTCCAGCGAGCAACAATGAGCAGTTCTTC. Protein: CASRRGAPASNNEQFF. The chain is built from TRBV5-1 and TRBJ2-1; the D gene could be TRBD1 or TRBD2 (5 bases each). There are 16 residues in the CDR3. Germline assignment: CDR1 SGHRS and CDR2 YFSETQ. Trimming took 5 bases from V and 5 from J, leaving 20 bases between them.

In the case of this clone: Other DNA sequences in this sample translate to the same CDR3. This chain connects TRBV5-8 to TRBJ1-3; D remains ambiguous. CDR1 and CDR2 from the germline V gene are SGHTS and YDEGEE. Between the trimmed V and J ends, which lost 0 bases and 1 base, there was a span of 11 bases. CDR3 length equals 16 residues. The CDR3 spells CASSLGRKVSGNTIYF. CDR3 bases: TGTGCCAGCAGCTTGGGACGGAAGGTTTCTGGAAACACCATATATTTT.

The V and J genes are TRBV27 and TRBJ2-1, with a weak D call TRBD1 (7 bases). Trimming removed 2 bases at V and 7 bases at J, with 15 bases between. This CDR3 is 15 amino acids long. Germline V lookup: CDR1 MNHEY, CDR2 SMNVEV (reference sequence). In DNA form, the CDR3 reads TGTGCCAGCAGTTTAGAATCTCCAGGGGGGAATGAGCAGTTCTTC. Encoded protein: CASSLESPGGNEQFF.

The rearrangement joins TRBV7-8 to TRBJ1-5; D gene unclear. Looked up from germline, CDR1 is SGHVS and CDR2 is FQNEAQ. The CDR3 is made up of 17 amino acids. V was shortened by 0 bases and J by 3 bases, with 15 bases between the two germline ends. CDR3 residues: CASSLAHPRDPNQPQHF. Here the CDR3 DNA reads TGTGCCAGCAGCTTAGCGCACCCCCGGGATCCCAATCAGCCCCAGCATTTT.

This chain connects TRBV2 to TRBJ1-1; perhaps TRBD1 as D (5 bases). CDR1 and CDR2 from the germline V gene are SNHLY and FYNNEI. Trimming cost V 10 bases and J 9 bases, with 18 bases left between them. The CDR3 totals 12 residues. Here the CDR3 reads CAIPTGTSKAFF. The CDR3 DNA follows: TGTGCCATTCCGACCGGGACCTCCAAAGCTTTCTTT.

V is TRBV28 and J is TRBJ1-3; weak D call: TRBD1 (5 bases). Trimming removed 7 bases at V and 0 bases at J, with 22 bases between. This CDR3 is 18 amino acids long. Germline-derived CDR1 and CDR2 are MDHEN and SYDVKM. The CDR3 DNA sequence: TGTGCCAGCACCATGGAACGGGGCAGGCAGAACTCTGGAAACACCATATATTTT. It codes for CASTMERGRQNSGNTIYF.

The J gene is TRBJ1-5, the V gene TRBV28; possibly TRBD1 for D (6 bases). CDR3 length: 14 residues. The germline CDR1 and CDR2 sequences are MDHEN and SYDVKM. V was trimmed by 6 bases and J by 0 bases, leaving 9 bases between them. The CDR3 region has the DNA TGTGCCAGCAGCCGGGACAATAGCAATCAGCCCCAGCATTTT. Translation gives CASSRDNSNQPQHF.

V gene TRBV7-8 combines with J gene TRBJ2-7; TRBD1 aligns across 8 bases. Germline CDR1 is SGHVS and CDR2 is FQNEAQ. J gave up 3 bases and V 11 bases, and 9 bases lay outside the gene matches. This CDR3 is 13 amino acids long. CDR3 coding DNA: TGTGCCGCTTCCAGGGGGCGAGGCTACGAGCAGTACTTC. This gives the protein CAASRGRGYEQYF.

The V call is TRBV7-2, the J call TRBJ2-2; D is undetermined. The V and J ends lost 1 base and 4 bases respectively, with 13 bases between them. CDR1 SGHTA and CDR2 FQGNSA come from the germline V gene. CDR3 length equals 16 residues. The chain's CDR3 is CASSLGVPRATGELFF. CDR3 nucleotide sequence: TGTGCCAGCAGCTTAGGGGTGCCTCGGGCCACCGGGGAGCTGTTTTTT.

The chain is built from TRBV29-1 and TRBJ2-7; unclear D gene. Trimming pared 5 bases from V and 0 bases from J, leaving 17 bases between. This CDR3 is built from 15 residues. Germline V gene data show CDR1 as SQVTM and CDR2 as ANQGSEA. This chain's CDR3 is CSVRIGGAISYEQYF. CDR3 coding DNA: TGCAGCGTTAGGATCGGTGGAGCGATCTCCTACGAGCAGTACTTC.

The chain couples TRBV28 to TRBJ1-2; 7 bases are a match to TRBD1. Trimming at V came to 7 bases and at J to 5 bases, leaving 10 bases not matched to a gene. Germline V CDR1 and CDR2: MDHEN, SYDVKM. This CDR3 is 14 amino acids long. CDR3 nucleotides: TGTGCCAGCATTCAATCGACAGGGAGGTATGGCTACACCTTC. Residues: CASIQSTGRYGYTF.

This rearrangement joins TRBV28 to TRBJ1-4, with 7 bases aligning to TRBD1. J lost 7 bases, V lost 6 bases, and 11 bases had no gene match. From germline, CDR1 is MDHEN and CDR2 SYDVKM. The CDR3 runs 15 residues. Here the CDR3 reads CASSLGDSQSEKLFF. For the CDR3, the DNA is TGTGCCAGCAGCCTGGGGGACAGCCAAAGTGAAAAACTGTTTTTT.

The chain is built from TRBV2 and TRBJ1-5; no clear D gene. The CDR3 length is 14 residues. V lost 4 bases to trimming and J lost 6 bases, with 13 bases between them. Germline V gives CDR1 SNHLY, CDR2 FYNNEI. CDR3 region: CASSGQAEVQPQHF. The CDR3 coding sequence is TGTGCCAGCAGTGGCCAAGCGGAGGTTCAGCCCCAGCATTTT. Combining the CDR3 with reference TRBV2 and TRBJ1-5 gives the whole variable domain EPEVTQTPSHQVTQMGQEVILRCVPISNHLYFYWYRQILGQKVEFLVSFYNNEISEKSEIFDDQFSVERPDGSNFTLKIRSTKLEDSAMYFCASSGQAEVQPQHFGDGTRLSIL.

The genes are TRBV7-2 and TRBJ1-5; D is possibly TRBD1 (5 bases). The CDR3 is made up of 14 amino acids. Trimming pared 3 bases from V and 0 bases from J, leaving 6 bases between. The germline CDR1 and CDR2 sequences are SGHTA and FQGNSA. The CDR3 region is CASSFDSSNQPQHF. CDR3 coding DNA: TGTGCCAGCAGCTTTGACAGTAGCAATCAGCCCCAGCATTTT.

This sequence joins TRBV14 and TRBJ2-7; the D gene is possibly TRBD2 (5 bases). The V gene lost 0 bases and the J gene lost 3 bases, with 12 bases spanning the gap. The CDR3 spans 15 residues. Looked up from germline, CDR1 is SGHDN and CDR2 is FVKESK. CDR3 nucleotides: TGTGCCAGCAGCCAAGATCCAGTCCGGGGCTACGAGCAGTACTTC. Protein sequence: CASSQDPVRGYEQYF.

The chain links TRBV30 to TRBJ1-2, with TRBD1 matching over 10 bases. The CDR3 runs 14 residues. Trimming cost V 7 bases and J 7 bases; bases outside gene matches: 12. Per the germline V gene, CDR1 is GTSNPN and CDR2 is SVGIG (reference sequence). Here the CDR3 reads CASPVGGQGSGYTF. For the CDR3, the DNA is TGTGCCTCGCCGGTCGGGGGACAGGGGTCTGGCTACACCTTC.

The V gene is TRBV6-1, the J gene TRBJ2-5, with D uncertain. Trimming shortened V by 3 bases and J by 3 bases, and 5 bases separated the two germline ends. Germline lookup yields CDR1 MNHNS and CDR2 SASEGT. This CDR3 is 12 amino acids long. The CDR3 region is CASSELKETQYF. CDR3 DNA sequence: TGTGCCAGCAGTGAGCTAAAAGAGACCCAGTACTTC.